The 8 T cell receptor beta chains reported below all come from one sample, sequenced in a study of T cells in tuberculosis. Here immunoSEQ multiplex PCR was the method, and the copy in TCRdb shows in-frame clones only, minus some. The sample includes more than 30,000 clones, around 97% of them seen just once. Sequenced input: PBMCs. These receptors were obtained from a donor between 10 and 29 years old with latent tuberculosis or without tuberculosis infection.

J is TRBJ2-7 and V is TRBV21-1; the table calls TRBD1, which could not be checked here. TRBV21-1 is flagged as a pseudogene. This CDR3 is built from 13 residues. The CDR3 loop is CASPGQDSYEQYF. The DNA of the CDR3 is TGTGCCAGCCCGGGACAGGACTCCTACGAGCAGTACTTC.

Only a few counts were recorded for this clone. The rearrangement uses TRBV27 and TRBJ1-5, with D possibly being TRBD1 (5 bases). Germline-derived CDR1 and CDR2 are MNHEY and SMNVEV (reference sequence). V was trimmed by 2 bases and J by 7 bases, leaving 9 bases between them. The CDR3 has 13 amino acids. CDR3 loop: CASSLGRGQPQHF. CDR3 in DNA: TGTGCCAGCAGTTTAGGGAGGGGACAGCCCCAGCATTTT.

The J gene is TRBJ1-1, the V gene TRBV2, with 8 bases aligning to TRBD1. Germline V gene data show CDR1 as SNHLY and CDR2 as FYNNEI. The CDR3 length is 14 residues. V lost 11 bases, J lost 5 bases, and 13 bases stayed unmatched. The CDR3 nucleotides read TGTGCCGGAGCAGGGGGCCGAAAGAATACTGAAGCTTTCTTT. Its translation: CAGAGGRKNTEAFF.

This clone was seen only once. The chain has TRBV6-1 and TRBJ2-7; 10 nucleotides line up with TRBD1. Germline CDR1 reads MNHNS; CDR2 reads SASEGT. This CDR3 is built from 14 residues. The junction had 4 bases not matched to a gene; V was cut back by 6 bases and J by 2 bases. The DNA for the CDR3 is TGTGCCAGCAGCCCGGGACAGGGGACCTACGAGCAGTACTTC. This gives the protein CASSPGQGTYEQYF.

The chain couples TRBV7-6 to TRBJ1-2; possibly TRBD1 for D (5 bases). The CDR3 totals 15 residues. Trimming removed 3 bases at V and 6 bases at J, with 17 bases between. The germline gives CDR1 SGHVS, CDR2 FNYEAQ. CDR3 protein: CASSLWGQRRDGYTF. For the CDR3, the DNA is TGTGCCAGCAGCTTGTGGGGCCAGCGGAGGGATGGCTACACCTTC.

This clone was found once. The chain links TRBV7-2 to TRBJ1-2; 7 bases line up with TRBD1. Germline CDR1 is SGHTA and CDR2 is FQGNSA. CDR3 length: 14 residues. The V gene end was trimmed by 5 bases and the J gene end by 4 bases; junction bases not matched to a gene: 7. This chain's CDR3 is CASSEQGTSYGYTF. The CDR3 DNA reads TGTGCCAGCAGCGAACAGGGGACTTCCTATGGCTACACCTTC. Full variable domain (outside the CDR3, taken from reference TRBV7-2 and TRBJ1-2): GAGVSQSPSNKVTEKGKDVELRCDPISGHTALYWYRQSLGQGLEFLIYFQGNSAPDKSGLPSDRFSAERTGGSVSTLTIQRTQQEDSAVYLCASSEQGTSYGYTFGSGTRLTVV.

The chain carries TRBV6-5 and TRBJ2-5; the match to TRBD2 covers 7 bases. The ends lost 2 bases at V and 4 bases at J; junction bases unmatched: 10. Looked up from germline, CDR1 is MNHEY and CDR2 is SVGAGI. This CDR3 has 16 amino acids. CDR3 loop: CASSYDSGRRRETQYF. CDR3 nucleotide sequence: TGTGCCAGCAGTTACGATTCCGGGAGGCGGCGAGAGACCCAGTACTTC.

The CDR3 sequence is CASSIGENEQFF. The DNA of the CDR3 is TGTGCCAGTAGTATAGGGGAGAATGAGCAGTTCTTC. J is TRBJ2-1 and V is TRBV19; possibly TRBD2 for D (5 bases). The CDR3 contains 12 residues. V was pared by 1 base and J by 7 bases, with 5 bases between. The germline V gene encodes CDR1 LNHDA and CDR2 SQIVND (reference sequence).